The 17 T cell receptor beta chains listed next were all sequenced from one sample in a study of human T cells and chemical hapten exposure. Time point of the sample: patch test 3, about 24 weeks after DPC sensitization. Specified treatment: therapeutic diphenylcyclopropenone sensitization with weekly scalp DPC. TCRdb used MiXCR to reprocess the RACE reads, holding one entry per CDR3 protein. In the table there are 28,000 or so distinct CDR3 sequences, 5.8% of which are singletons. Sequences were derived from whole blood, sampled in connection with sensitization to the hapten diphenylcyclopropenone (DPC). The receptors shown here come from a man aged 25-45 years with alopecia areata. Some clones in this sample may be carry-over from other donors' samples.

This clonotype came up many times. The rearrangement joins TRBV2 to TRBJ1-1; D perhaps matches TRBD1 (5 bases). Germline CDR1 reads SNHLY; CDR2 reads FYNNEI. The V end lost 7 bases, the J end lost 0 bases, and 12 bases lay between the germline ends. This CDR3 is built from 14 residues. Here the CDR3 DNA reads TGTGCCAGCATGGGGGAACACATGAACACTGAAGCTTTCTTT. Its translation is CASMGEHMNTEAFF.

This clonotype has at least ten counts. CDR3 nucleotides: TGTGCCAGCTCACTTGGGACAGGGCTTCTCTTGAACACTGAAGCTTTCTTT. Translating gives CASSLGTGLLLNTEAFF. This chain links TRBV18 with TRBJ1-1; 9 bases match TRBD1. From germline, CDR1 is KGHSH and CDR2 LQKENI. The CDR3 consists of 17 residues. V lost 4 bases, J lost 0 bases, and 9 bases stayed unmatched.

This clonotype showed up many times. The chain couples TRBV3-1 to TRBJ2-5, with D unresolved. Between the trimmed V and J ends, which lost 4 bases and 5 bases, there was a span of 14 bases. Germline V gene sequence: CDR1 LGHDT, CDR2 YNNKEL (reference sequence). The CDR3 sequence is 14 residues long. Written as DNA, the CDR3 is TGTGCCAGCAGCCCCCTACGCGGTGAGGAGACCCAGTACTTC. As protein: CASSPLRGEETQYF.

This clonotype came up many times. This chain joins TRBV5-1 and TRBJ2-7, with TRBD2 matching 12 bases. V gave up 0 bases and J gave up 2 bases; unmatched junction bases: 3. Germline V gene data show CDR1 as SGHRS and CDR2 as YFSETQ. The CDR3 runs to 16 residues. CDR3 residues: CASSLGTSGNPYEQYF. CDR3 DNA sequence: TGCGCCAGCAGCTTGGGGACTAGCGGGAACCCCTACGAGCAGTACTTC.

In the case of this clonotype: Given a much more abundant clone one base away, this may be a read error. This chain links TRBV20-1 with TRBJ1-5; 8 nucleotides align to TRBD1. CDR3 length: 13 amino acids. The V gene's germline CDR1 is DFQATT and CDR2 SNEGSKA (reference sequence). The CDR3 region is CSVQGASNQPLHF. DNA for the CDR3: TGCAGTGTTCAGGGGGCGAGCAATCAGCCCCTGCATTTT.

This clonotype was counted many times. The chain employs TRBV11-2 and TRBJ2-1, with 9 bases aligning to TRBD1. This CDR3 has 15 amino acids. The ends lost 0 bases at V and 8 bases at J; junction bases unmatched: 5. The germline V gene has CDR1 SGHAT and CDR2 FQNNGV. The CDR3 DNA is TGTGCCAGCAGCTTAGATGGGGACAGGGCCCATGAGCAGTTCTTC. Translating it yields CASSLDGDRAHEQFF.

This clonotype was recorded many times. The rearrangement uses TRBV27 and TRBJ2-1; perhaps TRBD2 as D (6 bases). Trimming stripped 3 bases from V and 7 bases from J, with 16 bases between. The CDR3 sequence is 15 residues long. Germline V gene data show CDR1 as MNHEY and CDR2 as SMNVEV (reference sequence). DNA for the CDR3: TGTGCCAGCAGTTTGGGGCGGGGAATCGGTAATGAGCAGTTCTTC. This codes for CASSLGRGIGNEQFF.

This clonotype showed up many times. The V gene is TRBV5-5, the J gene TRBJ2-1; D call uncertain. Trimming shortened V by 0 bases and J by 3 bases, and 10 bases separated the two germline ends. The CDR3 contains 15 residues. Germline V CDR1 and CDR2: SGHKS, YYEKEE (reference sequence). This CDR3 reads CASSLVVIGYNEQFF. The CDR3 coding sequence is TGTGCCAGCAGCTTGGTTGTGATTGGCTACAATGAGCAGTTCTTC.

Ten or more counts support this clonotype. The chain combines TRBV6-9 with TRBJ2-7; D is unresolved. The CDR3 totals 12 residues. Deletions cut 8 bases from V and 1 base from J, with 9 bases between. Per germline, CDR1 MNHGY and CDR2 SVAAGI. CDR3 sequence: CASPACSYEQYF. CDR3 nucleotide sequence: TGTGCCAGCCCCGCTTGTTCCTACGAGCAGTACTTC.

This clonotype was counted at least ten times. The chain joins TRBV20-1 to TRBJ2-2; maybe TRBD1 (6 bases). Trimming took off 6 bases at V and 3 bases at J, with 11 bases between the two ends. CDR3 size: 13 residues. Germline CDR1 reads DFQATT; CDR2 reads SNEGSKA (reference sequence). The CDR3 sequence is CSAGGGDTGELFF. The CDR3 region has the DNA TGCAGTGCAGGTGGGGGCGACACCGGGGAGCTGTTTTTT.

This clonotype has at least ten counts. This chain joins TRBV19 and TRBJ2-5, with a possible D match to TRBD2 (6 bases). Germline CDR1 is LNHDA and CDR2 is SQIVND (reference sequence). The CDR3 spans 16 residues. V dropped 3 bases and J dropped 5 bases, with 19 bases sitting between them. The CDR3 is CASSMRLQGLSETQYF. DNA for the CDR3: TGTGCCAGTAGTATGAGGCTGCAGGGACTTTCGGAGACCCAGTACTTC.

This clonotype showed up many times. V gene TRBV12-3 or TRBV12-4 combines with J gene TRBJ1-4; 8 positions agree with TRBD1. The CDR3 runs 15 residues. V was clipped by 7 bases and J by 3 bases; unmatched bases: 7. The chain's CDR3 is CASIRQTGANEKLFF. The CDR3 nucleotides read TGTGCCAGCATCCGACAGACAGGGGCTAATGAAAAACTGTTTTTT.

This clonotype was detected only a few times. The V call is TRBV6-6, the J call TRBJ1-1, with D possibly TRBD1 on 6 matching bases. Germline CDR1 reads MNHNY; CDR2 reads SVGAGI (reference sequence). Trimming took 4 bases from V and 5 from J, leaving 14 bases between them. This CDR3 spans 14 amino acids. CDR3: CASSLQGGGTEAFF. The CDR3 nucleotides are TGTGCCAGCAGTTTACAGGGAGGAGGGACTGAAGCTTTCTTT.

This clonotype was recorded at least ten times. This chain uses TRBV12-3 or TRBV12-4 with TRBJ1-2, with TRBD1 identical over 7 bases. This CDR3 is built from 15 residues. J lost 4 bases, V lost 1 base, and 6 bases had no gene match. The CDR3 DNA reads TGTGCCAGCAGTTTAGGCCCGACAGGGATCTATGGCTACACCTTC. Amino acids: CASSLGPTGIYGYTF.

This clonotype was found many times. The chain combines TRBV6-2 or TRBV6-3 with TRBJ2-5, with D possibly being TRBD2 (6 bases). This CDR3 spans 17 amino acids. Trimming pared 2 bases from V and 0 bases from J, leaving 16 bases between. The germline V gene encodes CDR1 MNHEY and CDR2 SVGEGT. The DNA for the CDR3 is TGTGCCAGCAGTTACACTTCGGGCGGGACGTACCAAGAGACCCAGTACTTC. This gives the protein CASSYTSGGTYQETQYF.

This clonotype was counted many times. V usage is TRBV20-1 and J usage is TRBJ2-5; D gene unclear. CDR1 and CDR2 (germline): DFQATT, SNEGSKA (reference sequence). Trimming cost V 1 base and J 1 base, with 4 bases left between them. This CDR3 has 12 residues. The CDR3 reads CSARGRQETQYF. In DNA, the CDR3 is TGCAGTGCTAGAGGACGCCAAGAGACCCAGTACTTC.

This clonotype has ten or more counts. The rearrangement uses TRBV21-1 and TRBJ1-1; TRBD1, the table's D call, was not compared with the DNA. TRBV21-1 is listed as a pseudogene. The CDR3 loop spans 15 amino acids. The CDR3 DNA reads TGTGCCAGCAGCTCACCGGGACAGATGAACACTGAAGCTTTCTTT. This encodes CASSSPGQMNTEAFF.